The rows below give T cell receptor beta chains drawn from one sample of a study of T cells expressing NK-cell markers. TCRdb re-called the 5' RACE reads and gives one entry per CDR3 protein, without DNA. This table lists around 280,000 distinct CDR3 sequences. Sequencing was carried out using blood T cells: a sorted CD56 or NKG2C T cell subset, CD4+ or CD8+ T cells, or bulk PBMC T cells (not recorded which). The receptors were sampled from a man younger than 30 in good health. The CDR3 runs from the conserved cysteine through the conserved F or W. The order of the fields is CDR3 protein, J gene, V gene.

CSARGSPEGTYEQYF,TRBJ2-7,TRBV20-1
CASPDGQPYEQYF,TRBJ2-7,TRBV23-1
CASSPYGYGYTF,TRBJ1-2,TRBV5-6
CASSKGLAVTGELFF,TRBJ2-2,TRBV12-3/TRBV12-4
CASSQTTGGSEQYF,TRBJ2-7,TRBV4-3
CASSTDPPGRQYF,TRBJ2-3,TRBV10-1
CASSPPVGGGELFF,TRBJ2-2,TRBV19
CASSQDWENSPLHF,TRBJ1-6,TRBV4-3
CASSSYRDSLRAKNIQYF,TRBJ2-4,TRBV11-1
CSAGSGNTIYF,TRBJ1-3,TRBV29-1
CASSASGRPPETQYF,TRBJ2-5,TRBV6-2/TRBV6-3
CASSFKRQGNQPQHF,TRBJ1-5,TRBV5-6
CASSRTAVEANYGYTF,TRBJ1-2,TRBV5-1
CSARAGGEDTDTQYF,TRBJ2-3,TRBV20-1